Shown below are 2 T cell receptor beta chains from a single sample sequenced in a study of blood T cell repertoires in COVID-19. Assay: immunoSEQ multiplex PCR; the TCRdb copy retains only in-frame clones and omits some. Here the sample spans about 150,000 clones, around 79% being singletons. Sequenced sample: peripheral blood. The receptors were gathered from a man aged 80 or over with acute or convalescent COVID-19.

The chain combines TRBV19 with TRBJ1-2; TRBD1 matches 9 bases. Germline V gene sequence: CDR1 LNHDA, CDR2 SQIVND (reference sequence). V lost 7 bases, J lost 9 bases, and 24 bases stayed unmatched. The CDR3 is made up of 18 amino acids. CDR3: CASTPLIGQGMGSGSYTF. CDR3 in DNA: TGTGCCAGTACCCCATTGATAGGACAGGGGATGGGTTCCGGGAGCTACACCTTC.

V and J are TRBV28 and TRBJ1-2; 7 bases line up with TRBD1. V was clipped by 1 base and J by 6 bases; unmatched bases: 2. Per the germline V gene, CDR1 is MDHEN and CDR2 is SYDVKM. The length of the CDR3 is 13 residues. CDR3 DNA sequence: TGTGCCAGCAGTTTATCAGGGGGGAATGGCTACACCTTC. This gives the protein CASSLSGGNGYTF.